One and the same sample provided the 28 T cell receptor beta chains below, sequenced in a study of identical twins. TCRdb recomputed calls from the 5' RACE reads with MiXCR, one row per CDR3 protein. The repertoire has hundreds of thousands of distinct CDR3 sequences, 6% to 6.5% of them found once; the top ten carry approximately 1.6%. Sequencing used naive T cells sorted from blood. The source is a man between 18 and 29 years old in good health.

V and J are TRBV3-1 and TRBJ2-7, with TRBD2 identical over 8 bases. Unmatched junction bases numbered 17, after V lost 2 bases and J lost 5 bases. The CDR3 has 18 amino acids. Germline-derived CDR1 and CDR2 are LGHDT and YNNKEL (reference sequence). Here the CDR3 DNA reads TGTGCCAGCAGCCAACAGACAGTTTTAAGCGGGAGAGGGAACGAGCAGTACTTC. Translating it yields CASSQQTVLSGRGNEQYF.

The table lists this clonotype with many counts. The CDR3 spells CASSWADGNTIYF. The CDR3 nucleotides are TGTGCCAGCAGTTGGGCAGATGGAAACACCATATATTTT. This rearrangement joins TRBV12-3 or TRBV12-4 to TRBJ1-3; D unresolved. The CDR3 extends over 13 amino acids. V was shortened by 4 bases and J by 3 bases, with 7 bases between the two germline ends.

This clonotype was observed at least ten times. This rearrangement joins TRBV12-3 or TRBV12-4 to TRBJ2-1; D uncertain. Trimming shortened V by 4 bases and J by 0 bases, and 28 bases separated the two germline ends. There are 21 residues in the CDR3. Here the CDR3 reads CASSSVVRLRTISSSYNEQFF. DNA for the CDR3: TGTGCCAGCAGTTCCGTCGTACGGCTCAGGACCATCTCGAGCTCCTACAATGAGCAGTTCTTC.

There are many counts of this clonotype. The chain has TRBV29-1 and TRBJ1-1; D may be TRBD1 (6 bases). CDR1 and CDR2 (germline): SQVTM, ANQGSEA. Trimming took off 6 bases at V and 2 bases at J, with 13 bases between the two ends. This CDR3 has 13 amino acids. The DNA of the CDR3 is TGCAGCGTCCCTGGGACACTCAACACTGAAGCTTTCTTT. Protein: CSVPGTLNTEAFF.

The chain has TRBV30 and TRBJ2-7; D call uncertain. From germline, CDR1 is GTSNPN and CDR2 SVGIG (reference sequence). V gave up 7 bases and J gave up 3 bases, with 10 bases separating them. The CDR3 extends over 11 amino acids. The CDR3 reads CAYHSSYEQYF. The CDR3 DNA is TGTGCCTACCATTCAAGCTACGAGCAGTACTTC.

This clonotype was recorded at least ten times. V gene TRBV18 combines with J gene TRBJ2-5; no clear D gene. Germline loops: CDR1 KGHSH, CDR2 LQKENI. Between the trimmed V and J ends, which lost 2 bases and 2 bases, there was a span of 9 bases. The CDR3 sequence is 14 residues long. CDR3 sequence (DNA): TGTGCCAGCTCACCAGCCGGGTTACAAGAGACCCAGTACTTC. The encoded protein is CASSPAGLQETQYF. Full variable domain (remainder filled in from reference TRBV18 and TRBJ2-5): NAGVMQNPRHLVRRRGQEARLRCSPMKGHSHVYWYRQLPEEGLKFMVYLQKENIIDESGMPKERFSAEFPKEGPSILRIQQVVRGDSAAYFCASSPAGLQETQYFGPGTRLLVL.

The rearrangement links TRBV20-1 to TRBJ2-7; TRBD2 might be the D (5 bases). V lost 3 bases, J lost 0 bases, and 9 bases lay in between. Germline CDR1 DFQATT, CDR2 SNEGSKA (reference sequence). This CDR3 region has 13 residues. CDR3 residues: CSARIRGSYEQYF. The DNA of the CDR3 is TGCAGTGCTAGGATTCGGGGCTCCTACGAGCAGTACTTC.

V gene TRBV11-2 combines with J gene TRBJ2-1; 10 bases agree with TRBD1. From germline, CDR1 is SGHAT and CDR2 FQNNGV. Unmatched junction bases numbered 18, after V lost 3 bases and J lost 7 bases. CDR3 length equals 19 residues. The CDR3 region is CASSFPDRGATRSRNEQFF. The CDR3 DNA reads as TGTGCCAGCAGCTTCCCGGACAGGGGGGCGACTAGGTCCAGGAATGAGCAGTTCTTC.

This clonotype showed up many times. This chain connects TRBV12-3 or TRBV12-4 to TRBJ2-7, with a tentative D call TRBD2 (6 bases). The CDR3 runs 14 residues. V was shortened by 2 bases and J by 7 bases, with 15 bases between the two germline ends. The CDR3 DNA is TGTGCCAGCAGTTTACCCCCGGGAGCAGGGGAGCAGTACTTC. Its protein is CASSLPPGAGEQYF.

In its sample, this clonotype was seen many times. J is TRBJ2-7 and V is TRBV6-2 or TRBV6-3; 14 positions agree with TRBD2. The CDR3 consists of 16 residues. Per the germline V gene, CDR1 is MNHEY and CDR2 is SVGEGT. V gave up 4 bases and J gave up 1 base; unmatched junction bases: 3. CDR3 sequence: CASSSRTSGRSYEQYF. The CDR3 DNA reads TGTGCCAGCAGTTCTCGGACTAGCGGGAGGTCCTACGAGCAGTACTTC.

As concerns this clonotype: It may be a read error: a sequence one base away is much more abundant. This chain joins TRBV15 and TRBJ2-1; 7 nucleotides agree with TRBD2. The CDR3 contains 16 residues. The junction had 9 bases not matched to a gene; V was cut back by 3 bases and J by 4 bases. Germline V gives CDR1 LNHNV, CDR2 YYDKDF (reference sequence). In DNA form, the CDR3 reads TGTGCCACCAGCAGTGACACTAGCGTGAATTACAATGAGCAGTTCTTC. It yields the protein CATSSDTSVNYNEQFF.

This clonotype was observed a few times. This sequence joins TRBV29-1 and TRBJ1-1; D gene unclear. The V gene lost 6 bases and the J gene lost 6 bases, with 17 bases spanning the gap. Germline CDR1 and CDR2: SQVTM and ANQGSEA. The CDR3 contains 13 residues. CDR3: CSVDNRARPEAFF. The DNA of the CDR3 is TGCAGCGTCGATAACCGGGCCCGTCCTGAAGCTTTCTTT.

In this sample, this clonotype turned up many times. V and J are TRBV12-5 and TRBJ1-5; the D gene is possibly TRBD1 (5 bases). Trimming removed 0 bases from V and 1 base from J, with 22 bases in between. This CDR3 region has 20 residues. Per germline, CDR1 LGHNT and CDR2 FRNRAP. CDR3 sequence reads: CASGLVRGIRGGQSNQPQHF. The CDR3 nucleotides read TGTGCTAGTGGTTTGGTACGAGGGATAAGGGGCGGCCAAAGCAATCAGCCCCAGCATTTT.

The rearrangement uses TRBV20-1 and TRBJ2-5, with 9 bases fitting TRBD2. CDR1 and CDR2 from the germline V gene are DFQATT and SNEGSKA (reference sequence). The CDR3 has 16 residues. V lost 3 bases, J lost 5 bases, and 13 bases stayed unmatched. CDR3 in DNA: TGCAGTGCTAGGCGGGGGCCTAGCGGGATGGAGGAGACCCAGTACTTC. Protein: CSARRGPSGMEETQYF.

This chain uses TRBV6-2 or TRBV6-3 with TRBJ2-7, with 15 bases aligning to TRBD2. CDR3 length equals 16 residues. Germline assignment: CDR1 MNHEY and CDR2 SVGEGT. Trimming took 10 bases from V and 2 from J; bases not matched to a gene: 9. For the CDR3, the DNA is TGTGCCACCCAAGGGACTAGCGGGAGGAAAGCCTACGAGCAGTACTTC. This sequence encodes CATQGTSGRKAYEQYF.

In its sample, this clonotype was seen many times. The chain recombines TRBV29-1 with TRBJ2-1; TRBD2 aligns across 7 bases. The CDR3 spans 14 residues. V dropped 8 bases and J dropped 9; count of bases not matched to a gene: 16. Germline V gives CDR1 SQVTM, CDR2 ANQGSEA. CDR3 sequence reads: CSSPAGEGLGEQFF. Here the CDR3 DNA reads TGCAGCTCCCCTGCGGGAGAGGGTTTAGGTGAGCAGTTCTTC.

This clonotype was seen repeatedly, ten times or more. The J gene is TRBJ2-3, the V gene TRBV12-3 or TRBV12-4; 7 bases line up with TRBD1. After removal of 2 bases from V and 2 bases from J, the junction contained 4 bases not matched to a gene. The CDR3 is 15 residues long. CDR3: CASSLRQGVTDTQYF. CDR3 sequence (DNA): TGTGCCAGCAGTTTAAGGCAGGGGGTCACAGATACGCAGTATTTT.

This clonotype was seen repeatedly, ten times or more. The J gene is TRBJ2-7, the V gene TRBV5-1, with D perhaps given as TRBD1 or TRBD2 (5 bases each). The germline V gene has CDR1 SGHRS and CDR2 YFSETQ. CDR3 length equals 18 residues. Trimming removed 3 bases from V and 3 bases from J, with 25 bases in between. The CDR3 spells CASSSGATGTDDCYEQYV. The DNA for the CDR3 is TGCGCCAGCAGCTCCGGGGCTACCGGGACCGATGACTGCTACGAGCAGTACGTC.

In DNA, the CDR3 is TGTGCCAGCAGCACGAATGGGCCGTCGTCTGGAAACACCATATATTTT. Protein sequence: CASSTNGPSSGNTIYF. V usage is TRBV2 and J usage is TRBJ1-3; D is uncertain. V shed 6 bases and J shed 1 base, with 16 bases lying between them. CDR3 size: 16 residues. Germline values: CDR1 SNHLY, CDR2 FYNNEI. Complete variable domain (other parts from reference TRBV2 and TRBJ1-3): EPEVTQTPSHQVTQMGQEVILRCVPISNHLYFYWYRQILGQKVEFLVSFYNNEISEKSEIFDDQFSVERPDGSNFTLKIRSTKLEDSAMYFCASSTNGPSSGNTIYFGEGSWLTVV.

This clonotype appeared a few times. The CDR3, as DNA: TGTGCCAGCAGTGGACTCGGACAGCACTACGAGCAGTACGTC. Its translation is CASSGLGQHYEQYV. The gene calls are TRBV2 and TRBJ2-7, with a possible D match to TRBD1 (6 bases). The CDR3 contains 14 residues. V gave up 4 bases and J gave up 3 bases, with 13 bases separating them. Germline values: CDR1 SNHLY, CDR2 FYNNEI.

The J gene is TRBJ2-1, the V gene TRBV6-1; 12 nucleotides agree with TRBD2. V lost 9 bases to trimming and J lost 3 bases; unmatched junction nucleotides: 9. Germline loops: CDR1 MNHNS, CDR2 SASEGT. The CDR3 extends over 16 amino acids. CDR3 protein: CASRLAGVSGYNEQFF. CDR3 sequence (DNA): TGTGCCAGTCGACTAGCGGGAGTATCCGGCTACAATGAGCAGTTCTTC.

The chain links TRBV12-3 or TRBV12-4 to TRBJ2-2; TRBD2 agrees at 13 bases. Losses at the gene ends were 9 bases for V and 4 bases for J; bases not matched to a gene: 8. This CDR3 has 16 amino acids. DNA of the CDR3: TGTGCCAGTAGTACTAGCGGGAGGGCGAGCACCGGGGAGCTGTTTTTT. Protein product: CASSTSGRASTGELFF.

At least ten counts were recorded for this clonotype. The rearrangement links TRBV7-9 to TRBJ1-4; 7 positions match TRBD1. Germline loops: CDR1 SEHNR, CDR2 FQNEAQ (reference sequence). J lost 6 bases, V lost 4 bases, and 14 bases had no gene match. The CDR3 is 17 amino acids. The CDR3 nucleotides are TGTGCCAGCAGCTATAATCCTACAGGGGAGTGGGATGAAAAACTGTTTTTT. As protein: CASSYNPTGEWDEKLFF.

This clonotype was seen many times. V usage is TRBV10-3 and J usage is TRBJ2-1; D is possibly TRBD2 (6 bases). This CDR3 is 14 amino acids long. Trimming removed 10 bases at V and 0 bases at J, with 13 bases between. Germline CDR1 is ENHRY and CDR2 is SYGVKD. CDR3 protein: CASWSGPSYNEQFF. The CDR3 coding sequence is TGTGCCAGCTGGAGCGGGCCCTCCTACAATGAGCAGTTCTTC.

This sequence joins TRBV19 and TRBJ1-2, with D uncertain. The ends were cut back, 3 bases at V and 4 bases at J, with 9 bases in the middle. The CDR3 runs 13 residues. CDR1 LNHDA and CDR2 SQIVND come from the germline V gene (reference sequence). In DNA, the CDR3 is TGTGCCAGTAGTATGCTAGTCCTCTATGGCTACACCTTC. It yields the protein CASSMLVLYGYTF.

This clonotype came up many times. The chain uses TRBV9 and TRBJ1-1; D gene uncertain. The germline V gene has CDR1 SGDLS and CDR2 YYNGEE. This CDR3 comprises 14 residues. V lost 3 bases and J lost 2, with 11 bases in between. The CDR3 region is CASSGGRTNTEAFF. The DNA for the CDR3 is TGTGCCAGCAGCGGTGGCCGGACCAACACTGAAGCTTTCTTT.

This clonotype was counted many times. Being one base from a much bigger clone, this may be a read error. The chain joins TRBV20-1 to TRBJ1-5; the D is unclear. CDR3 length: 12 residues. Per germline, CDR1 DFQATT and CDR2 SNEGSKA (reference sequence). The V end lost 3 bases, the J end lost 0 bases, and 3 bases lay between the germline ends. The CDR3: CSASYSNQPQHF. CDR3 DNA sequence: TGCAGTGCTAGTTATAGCAATCAGCCCCAGCATTTT.

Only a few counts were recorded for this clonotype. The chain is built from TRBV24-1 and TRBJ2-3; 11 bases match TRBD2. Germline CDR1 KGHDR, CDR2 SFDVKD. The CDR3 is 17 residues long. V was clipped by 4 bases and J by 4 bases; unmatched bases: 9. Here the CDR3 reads CATSDMTSGNGADTQYF. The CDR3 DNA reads TGTGCCACCAGTGACATGACTAGCGGGAATGGGGCAGATACGCAGTATTTT.